Listed below are T cell receptor beta chains from one sample, sequenced in a study of blood T cell repertoires in COVID-19. TCRdb's copy holds only in-frame clones and misses some; the assay was immunoSEQ multiplex PCR. The sample comprises around 110,000 clones, approximately 81% of which are singletons, and roughly 4.6% rests with the top ten. The sequencing sample was made of peripheral blood. These receptors were collected from a human donor in a cohort sampled during active COVID-19. Each CDR3 is given with its conserved first and last residue. Size is omitted from some rows. Given values are once, few, many or a class for expanded clones.

clone_size	v_call	j_call	cdr3_aa
NA	TRBV28	TRBJ1-2	CASSTGHGYTF
NA	TRBV5-4	TRBJ1-5	CASSLGGFGNQPQHF
NA	TRBV28	TRBJ2-7	CASNPQGTRGFEQYF
NA	TRBV7-3	TRBJ2-2	CASSLKAANTGELFF
NA	TRBV9	TRBJ2-1	CASSAGGLAGPSYNEQFF
once	TRBV4-3	TRBJ2-7	CASSQSDRGFADEQYF
NA	TRBV13	TRBJ2-1	CASSRTSGDYNEQFF
NA	TRBV2	TRBJ1-2	CASIKMLGQGGSGYTF
NA	TRBV6-6	TRBJ1-2	CASSPRQAGVGGYTF
NA	TRBV6-5	TRBJ1-4	CASSNGVVEKLFF
NA	TRBV14	TRBJ2-2	CASSQGASRTGELFF
NA	TRBV27	TRBJ1-4	CASSLGGQGYFTTNEKLFF
NA	TRBV5-4	TRBJ1-2	CASSSGQGGYGYTF
NA	TRBV5-4	TRBJ2-5	CASSLGLAEGQETQYF
NA	TRBV15	TRBJ1-4	CATSNGTVEEKLFF
NA	TRBV5-1	TRBJ2-1	CASSLVGLAVSSYNEQFF
NA	TRBV6-2/TRBV6-3	TRBJ2-1	CASSYGTSGSSYNEQFF
NA	TRBV24-1	TRBJ2-5	CATSDFTGTGYQETQYF
NA	TRBV7-2	TRBJ2-3	CASSLGTGADTQYF
few	TRBV28	TRBJ2-7	CASRREGEGIDEQYF
NA	TRBV5-8	TRBJ1-1	CASSLKEALNTEAFF
NA	TRBV21-1	TRBJ1-5	CASSQKEDSTGWLAQPQHF
once	TRBV6-1	TRBJ1-5	CASSEFIGGNQPQHF
NA	TRBV28	TRBJ1-5	CASSFHWASGNQPQHF
NA	TRBV5-1	TRBJ1-1	CASSLDGGHTEAFF
NA	TRBV29-1	TRBJ2-5	CSATTGGEETQYF